These T cell receptor beta chains were read from a single sample in a study of cytomegalovirus exposure and HLA in healthy donors. Method: immunoSEQ multiplex PCR; TCRdb's copy keeps in-frame clones and lacks some. The sample includes 20,000 to 25,000 clones. Sequencing was carried out using PBMCs. These receptor sequences come from a male donor in good health and CMV-seropositive. CDR3s include the opening cysteine and the closing phenylalanine or tryptophan. The order of the fields is D gene, V gene, CDR3 length, J gene, CDR3 DNA, CDR3 protein. D genes are given only for firm matches.

d_gene: .; v_gene: TRBV7-2; len: 13; j_gene: TRBJ2-1; CDR3nt: TGTGCCAGCAGCTTACGGATGGGCGGGGAGCAGTTCTTC; CDR3aa: CASSLRMGGEQFF
d_gene: .; v_gene: TRBV6-5; len: 15; j_gene: TRBJ1-2; CDR3nt: TGTGCCAGCAGCTATTACGGGAGCGCGGGGTATGGCTACACCTTC; CDR3aa: CASSYYGSAGYGYTF
d_gene: .; v_gene: TRBV5-1; len: 13; j_gene: TRBJ1-1; CDR3nt: TGCGCCAGCAGCTTCGGGGGAGGCACTGAAGCTTTCTTT; CDR3aa: CASSFGGGTEAFF
d_gene: .; v_gene: TRBV5-1; len: 16; j_gene: TRBJ2-5; CDR3nt: TGCGCCAGCAGCTTGGGACAGAGGATAGGAACGGAGACCCAGTACTTC; CDR3aa: CASSLGQRIGTETQYF
d_gene: .; v_gene: TRBV11-2; len: 16; j_gene: TRBJ1-2; CDR3nt: TGTGCCAGCAGCTCCCTTGTAACAGGGTATGCCTATGGCTACACCTTC; CDR3aa: CASSSLVTGYAYGYTF
d_gene: TRBD1; v_gene: TRBV28; len: 13; j_gene: TRBJ2-7; CDR3nt: TGTGCCAGCAGTCCGGGACAGACCTACGAGCAGTACTTC; CDR3aa: CASSPGQTYEQYF
d_gene: TRBD1; v_gene: TRBV5-1; len: 16; j_gene: TRBJ1-3; CDR3nt: TGCGCCAGCAGCGATCCGCAGGGGGCCGCTGGAAACACCATATATTTT; CDR3aa: CASSDPQGAAGNTIYF
d_gene: .; v_gene: TRBV28; len: 13; j_gene: TRBJ1-1; CDR3nt: TGTGCCAGCAGTTTCCAACGAGAAACTGAAGCTTTCTTT; CDR3aa: CASSFQRETEAFF
d_gene: .; v_gene: TRBV29-1; len: 14; j_gene: TRBJ1-1; CDR3nt: TGCAGCGGTCTGTCACAGGGCTTGAACACTGAAGCTTTCTTT; CDR3aa: CSGLSQGLNTEAFF
d_gene: .; v_gene: TRBV5-1; len: 16; j_gene: TRBJ2-1; CDR3nt: TGCGCCAGCAGCTTTCTAGCAGGTTCGGACTACAATGAGCAGTTCTTC; CDR3aa: CASSFLAGSDYNEQFF
d_gene: .; v_gene: TRBV4-2; len: 12; j_gene: TRBJ2-1; CDR3nt: TGTGCCAGCAGCCAAGATGCGGGGAAACAGTTCTTC; CDR3aa: CASSQDAGKQFF
d_gene: TRBD1; v_gene: TRBV29-1; len: 13; j_gene: TRBJ2-7; CDR3nt: TGCAGCGTCACAGGGGGTGGTTCCTACGAGCAGTACTTC; CDR3aa: CSVTGGGSYEQYF
d_gene: .; v_gene: TRBV6-1; len: 12; j_gene: TRBJ2-7; CDR3nt: TGTGCCAGCAGTGAGGGACATTCCGAGCAGTACTTC; CDR3aa: CASSEGHSEQYF
d_gene: .; v_gene: TRBV7-9; len: 16; j_gene: TRBJ2-7; CDR3nt: TGTGCCAGCAGCTCAGCCCTCCGAGTAGGGGCCTACGAGCAGTACTTC; CDR3aa: CASSSALRVGAYEQYF
d_gene: .; v_gene: TRBV29-1; len: 12; j_gene: TRBJ2-2; CDR3nt: TGCAGCGTCCAGTTCCATCTGGGGGAGCTGTTTTTT; CDR3aa: CSVQFHLGELFF
d_gene: .; v_gene: TRBV7-8; len: 14; j_gene: TRBJ1-2; CDR3nt: TGTGCCAGCAGCCTCAACCCGGGGACATATGGCTACACCTTC; CDR3aa: CASSLNPGTYGYTF
d_gene: TRBD2; v_gene: TRBV7-2; len: 15; j_gene: TRBJ2-5; CDR3nt: TGTGCCAGCAGCCGCCTAGCGGGAGCCGGAGAGACCCAGTACTTC; CDR3aa: CASSRLAGAGETQYF
d_gene: TRBD1; v_gene: TRBV30; len: 15; j_gene: TRBJ1-1; CDR3nt: TGTGCCTGGAGAAACGACGGACAGGAGAACACTGAAGCTTTCTTT; CDR3aa: CAWRNDGQENTEAFF
d_gene: TRBD2; v_gene: TRBV11-2; len: 16; j_gene: TRBJ2-4; CDR3nt: TGTGCCAGCAGCTTAGAGGTAGCGGGGGGGATGGACATTCAGTACTTC; CDR3aa: CASSLEVAGGMDIQYF
d_gene: TRBD1; v_gene: TRBV27; len: 16; j_gene: TRBJ1-2; CDR3nt: TGTGCCAGCAGTGGTCGCCCAGGGGGCCAAGTCTATGGCTACACCTTC; CDR3aa: CASSGRPGGQVYGYTF
d_gene: TRBD1; v_gene: TRBV5-1; len: 14; j_gene: TRBJ1-3; CDR3nt: TGCGCCAGCAGCTTGGGGGACAGGGGAAACACCATATATTTT; CDR3aa: CASSLGDRGNTIYF
d_gene: TRBD2; v_gene: TRBV5-1; len: 16; j_gene: TRBJ2-3; CDR3nt: TGCGCCAGCAGCTTGAGACTAGCGGGGCCTACAGATACGCAGTATTTT; CDR3aa: CASSLRLAGPTDTQYF